Below are 14 T cell receptor beta chains sequenced from a single sample in a study of T-cell reconstitution after alpha-beta-depleted transplantation in children. Unique molecular identifiers were incorporated during preparation of the TCRbeta library. Each CDR3 protein is one row after TCRdb ran MiXCR on the PCR reads. The table includes a few hundred thousand distinct CDR3 sequences, around two fifths detected once. The starting material was PBMCs, obtained before TCRalphabeta/CD19-depleted stem cell transplant. The receptors here all came from a girl aged 2 to 9 with aplastic anemia, due to receive a stem cell transplant.

This clonotype was seen a few times. As DNA, the CDR3 is TGTGCCAGCAGTGGGACTAGCGGGAAGGCGGACAACGAGCAGTACTTC. Residues: CASSGTSGKADNEQYF. The V call is TRBV6-1, the J call TRBJ2-7, with 12 bases aligning to TRBD2. This CDR3 region has 16 residues. Unmatched junction bases numbered 9, after V lost 4 bases and J lost 5 bases. CDR1 MNHNS and CDR2 SASEGT come from the germline V gene.

This clonotype was detected only a few times. The chain links TRBV20-1 to TRBJ2-4; TRBD2 might be the D (8 bases). Germline V lookup: CDR1 DFQATT, CDR2 SNEGSKA (reference sequence). The CDR3 is 14 amino acids. V was shortened by 6 bases and J by 9 bases, with 21 bases between the two germline ends. CDR3: CSAATGAGGAIQYF. CDR3 coding DNA: TGCAGTGCGGCTACAGGGGCCGGGGGGGCCATTCAGTACTTC.

V gene TRBV6-1 combines with J gene TRBJ2-6; 8 bases are shared with TRBD2. The CDR3 is 17 amino acids. Germline CDR1 MNHNS, CDR2 SASEGT. With V trimmed by 7 bases and J by 1 base, 9 bases remained unmatched. DNA of the CDR3: TGTGCCAGCAAAACCCGGCGGGGGGCGTCTGGGGCCAACGTCCTGACTTTC. Its translation is CASKTRRGASGANVLTF.

Worth noting for this clonotype: The junction departs from germline at one end; a sequencing error may be responsible. The chain links TRBV7-2 to TRBJ2-5; 12 bases align to TRBD2. Germline V gene data show CDR1 as SGHTA and CDR2 as FQGNSA. There are 14 residues in the CDR3. CDR3 sequence: CASSQGLAGQTHYF. The CDR3 DNA is TGTGCCAGCAGCCAGGGACTAGCGGGCCAGACCCATTACTTC.

The rearrangement links TRBV28 to TRBJ2-7; 7 bases align to TRBD2. With 5 bases clipped from V and 8 bases from J, the junction kept 6 bases outside the gene matches. CDR1 and CDR2 (germline): MDHEN, SYDVKM. The CDR3 sequence is 12 residues long. The CDR3 spells CASSTGGGKQYF. CDR3 nucleotides: TGTGCCAGCAGTACCGGGGGAGGGAAGCAGTACTTC.

CDR3 coding DNA: TGTGCCAGCAGCCAGGAACCGAGCGGCTATGGCTACACCTTC. It is translated as CASSQEPSGYGYTF. The chain joins TRBV4-2 to TRBJ1-2, with no clear D. The CDR3 spans 14 residues. Per the germline V gene, CDR1 is LGHNA and CDR2 is YNFKEQ. Trimming shortened V by 3 bases and J by 4 bases, and 12 bases separated the two germline ends.

This clonotype was observed at least ten times. The chain recombines TRBV12-3 or TRBV12-4 with TRBJ1-2, with 9 positions matching TRBD1. V gave up 3 bases and J gave up 8 bases; unmatched junction bases: 10. The CDR3 is 15 amino acids. CDR3 amino acids: CASSLDRGALRGYTF. As DNA, the CDR3 is TGTGCCAGCAGTTTGGACAGGGGAGCTCTAAGAGGCTACACCTTC.

The rearrangement joins TRBV20-1 to TRBJ1-2, with D uncertain. V was trimmed by 0 bases and J by 6 bases, leaving 14 bases between them. The length of the CDR3 is 14 residues. CDR1 and CDR2 (germline): DFQATT, SNEGSKA (reference sequence). CDR3: CSAREVGRMNGYTF. CDR3 DNA: TGCAGTGCTAGAGAGGTGGGGAGGATGAATGGCTACACCTTC.

The table lists this clonotype with a few counts. V usage is TRBV20-1 and J usage is TRBJ2-1, with TRBD2 matching over 9 bases. The CDR3 totals 12 residues. Germline CDR1 and CDR2: DFQATT and SNEGSKA (reference sequence). CDR3 sequence: CLLAGGPYEQFF. The CDR3 coding sequence is TGCCTACTGGCGGGAGGGCCGTATGAGCAGTTCTTC.

This chain links TRBV5-1 with TRBJ2-1; D not resolved. CDR1 and CDR2 (germline): SGHRS, YFSETQ. Trimming removed 4 bases at V and 5 bases at J, with 10 bases between. This CDR3 has 13 amino acids. The CDR3 loop reads CASSPLSDNEQFF. CDR3 nucleotides: TGCGCCAGCAGCCCCTTATCGGACAATGAGCAGTTCTTC.

V usage is TRBV5-5 and J usage is TRBJ2-5; no firm D call. This CDR3 is built from 15 residues. Trimming stripped 2 bases from V and 1 base from J, with 12 bases between. Germline loops: CDR1 SGHKS, CDR2 YYEKEE (reference sequence). The CDR3 here is CASSFVTTIQETQYF. Written as DNA, the CDR3 is TGTGCCAGCAGCTTTGTAACAACCATCCAAGAGACCCAGTACTTC.

The chain is built from TRBV10-3 and TRBJ2-7; possibly TRBD2 for D (6 bases). V lost 9 bases and J 3 bases, leaving 18 bases between the germline ends. Germline lookup yields CDR1 ENHRY and CDR2 SYGVKD. CDR3 length: 14 residues. CDR3 nucleotides: TGTGCCATTCCTAACCGGGAGCATCGCTACGAGCAGTACTTC. This codes for CAIPNREHRYEQYF.

This sequence joins TRBV20-1 and TRBJ2-7; 11 bases match TRBD2. CDR1 DFQATT and CDR2 SNEGSKA come from the germline V gene (reference sequence). The V and J ends lost 3 bases and 3 bases, in that order; junction bases with no gene match: 7. This CDR3 has 15 amino acids. The CDR3 nucleotides read TGCAGTGCTAGTGGGCCTAGCGGGAGGATCTACGAGCAGTACTTC. This sequence encodes CSASGPSGRIYEQYF.

The V and J genes are TRBV7-6 and TRBJ2-1; the match to TRBD2 covers 8 bases. Germline V gene data show CDR1 as SGHVS and CDR2 as FNYEAQ. The junction had 6 bases not matched to a gene; V was cut back by 1 base and J by 1 base. This CDR3 region has 17 residues. The CDR3: CASSLGPRGGSYNEQFF. CDR3 coding DNA: TGTGCCAGCAGCTTAGGCCCCCGGGGGGGATCCTACAATGAGCAGTTCTTC. The variable domain in full, completed from reference TRBV7-6 and TRBJ2-1, reads GAGVSQSPRYKVTKRGQDVALRCDPISGHVSLYWYRQALGQGPEFLTYFNYEAQQDKSGLPNDRFSAERPEGSISTLTIQRTEQRDSAMYRCASSLGPRGGSYNEQFFGPGTRLTVL.